These 3 T cell receptor beta chains originate from one sample sequenced in a study of T cells expressing NK-cell markers. TCRdb re-called the 5' RACE reads; one entry per CDR3 protein, DNA not given. The table gives 400,000 to 450,000 distinct CDR3 sequences; the top ten clones make up less than 7.5% of it. Sequencing was carried out using blood T cells: a sorted CD56 or NKG2C T cell subset, CD4+ or CD8+ T cells, or bulk PBMC T cells (not recorded which). The receptor source for this set is a woman between 18 and 75 years old in good health.

J is TRBJ2-7 and V is TRBV28; checking the TCRdb D call of TRBD2 is not possible without DNA. From germline, CDR1 is MDHEN and CDR2 SYDVKM. The CDR3 loop spans 15 amino acids. CDR3 sequence reads: CASSLFQREVYEQYF.

The V call is TRBV20-1, the J call TRBJ2-7; TCRdb proposes TRBD1, but this gene call is untestable without DNA. The CDR3 extends over 15 amino acids. Germline CDR1 is DFQATT and CDR2 is SNEGSKA (reference sequence). CDR3: CSARHPGTVSYEQYF.

J is TRBJ2-3 and V is TRBV5-6; TCRdb names TRBD2, which stays unverified in the absence of DNA. Germline V lookup: CDR1 SGHDT, CDR2 YYEEEE. CDR3 length: 17 residues. This chain's CDR3 is CASSAPGGGLPSFTQYF.